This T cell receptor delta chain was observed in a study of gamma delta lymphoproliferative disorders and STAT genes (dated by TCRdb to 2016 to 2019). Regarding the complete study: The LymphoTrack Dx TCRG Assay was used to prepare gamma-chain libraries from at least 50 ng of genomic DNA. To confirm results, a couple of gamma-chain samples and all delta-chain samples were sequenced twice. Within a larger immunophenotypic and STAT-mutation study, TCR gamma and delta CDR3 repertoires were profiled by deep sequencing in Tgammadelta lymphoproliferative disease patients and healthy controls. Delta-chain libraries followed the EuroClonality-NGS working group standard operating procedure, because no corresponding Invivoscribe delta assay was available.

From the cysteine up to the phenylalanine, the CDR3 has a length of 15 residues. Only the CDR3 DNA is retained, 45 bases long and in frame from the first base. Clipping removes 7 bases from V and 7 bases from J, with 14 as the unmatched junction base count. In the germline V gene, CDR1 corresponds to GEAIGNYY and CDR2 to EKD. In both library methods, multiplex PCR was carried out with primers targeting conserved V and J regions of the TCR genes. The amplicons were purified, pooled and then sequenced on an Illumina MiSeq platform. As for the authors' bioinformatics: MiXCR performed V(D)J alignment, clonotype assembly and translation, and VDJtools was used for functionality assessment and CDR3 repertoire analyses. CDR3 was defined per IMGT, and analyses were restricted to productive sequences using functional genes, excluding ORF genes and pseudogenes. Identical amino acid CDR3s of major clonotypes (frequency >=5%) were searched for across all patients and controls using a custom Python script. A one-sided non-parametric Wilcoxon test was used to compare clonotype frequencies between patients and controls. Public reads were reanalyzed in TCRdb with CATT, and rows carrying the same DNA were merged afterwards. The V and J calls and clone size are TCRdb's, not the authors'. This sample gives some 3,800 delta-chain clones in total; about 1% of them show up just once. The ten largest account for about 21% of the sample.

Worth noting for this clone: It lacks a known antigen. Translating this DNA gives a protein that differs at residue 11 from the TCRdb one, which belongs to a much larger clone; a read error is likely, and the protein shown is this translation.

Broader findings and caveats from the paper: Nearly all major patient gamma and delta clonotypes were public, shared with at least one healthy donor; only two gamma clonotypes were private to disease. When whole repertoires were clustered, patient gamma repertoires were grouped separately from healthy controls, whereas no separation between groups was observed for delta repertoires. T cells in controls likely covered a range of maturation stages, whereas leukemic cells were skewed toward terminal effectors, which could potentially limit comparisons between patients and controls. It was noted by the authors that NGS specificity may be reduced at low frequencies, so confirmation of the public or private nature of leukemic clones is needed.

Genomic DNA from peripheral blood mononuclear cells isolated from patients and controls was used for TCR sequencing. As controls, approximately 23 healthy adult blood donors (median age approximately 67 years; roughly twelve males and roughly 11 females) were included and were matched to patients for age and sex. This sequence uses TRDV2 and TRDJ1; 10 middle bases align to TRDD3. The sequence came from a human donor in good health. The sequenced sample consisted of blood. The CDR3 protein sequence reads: CACESLGDKAGKLIF. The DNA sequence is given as TGTGCCTGCGAAAGCCTGGGGGATAAGGCCGGTAAACTCATCTTT.